This T cell receptor (beta chain) was recorded in a study of blood T cell repertoires in COVID-19. Looking at the study overall: Italy, Spain and the United States were the sources of the convalescent and acute COVID-19 samples. PBMCs, B-cell-depleted T cells, or T cells provided the cDNA or gDNA that made up the material.

The J segment lost 12 bases and the V segment lost 0 bases, leaving 9 bases of the junction unmatched. CDR1 is LGHNA and CDR2 is YSLEER in the germline V gene. The CDR3 contains 15 residues. Generated by immunoSEQ multiplex PCR, the TCRdb table keeps only in-frame clones and is missing some. The table includes roughly 180,000 clones, roughly 76% detected once. The chain is built from TRBV4-3 and TRBJ2-1, with 9 nucleotides matching TRBD1. The clonotype comes from a woman in her fifties or sixties with active or convalescent COVID-19. The sample taken for sequencing was peripheral blood. The CDR3 coding sequence is TGCGCCAGCAGCCAAGAGTGGGACAGGGAGTTTCGGCAGTTCTTC. This gives the protein CASSQEWDREFRQFF.